Listed below are T cell receptor beta chains from one sample, sequenced in a study of T cell repertoires in cytomegalovirus infection. TCRdb passed the reads through MiXCR, listing each CDR3 protein once. This table holds 450,000 to 600,000 distinct CDR3 sequences, roughly a third found once. Their antigens are not known. The sample consisted of cultured PBMCs, taken from culture after CMV antigen stimulation. The source is a human donor in good health (CMV status not recorded). Some clones in this sample may be carry-over from other donors' samples. Each CDR3 is given with its conserved first and last residue. D genes are given only for firm matches. The listing skips clone size in some rows; elsewhere it reads once, few, many or a size class.

j_call	v_call	d_call	clone_size	cdr3_aa	cdr3_nt
TRBJ2-1	TRBV4-3	.	few	CASSKGPSRDNEQFF	TGCGCCAGCAGCAAAGGGCCCTCGAGGGACAATGAGCAGTTCTTC
TRBJ2-1	TRBV11-3	.	.	CASSLLRGSEQFF	TGTGCCAGCAGCTTACTGCGGGGAAGTGAGCAGTTCTTC
TRBJ2-2	TRBV20-1	.	.	CSARDVADTGELFF	TGCAGTGCTAGAGATGTGGCGGACACCGGGGAGCTGTTTTTT
TRBJ2-2	TRBV6-2/TRBV6-3	TRBD1	.	CASSYTGQGWTGELFF	TGTGCCAGCAGTTACACCGGACAGGGATGGACCGGGGAGCTGTTTTTT
TRBJ1-1	TRBV12-3/TRBV12-4	.	.	CASSLGPGYTEAFF	TGTGCCAGCAGTTTAGGCCCAGGTTACACTGAAGCTTTCTTT
TRBJ2-5	TRBV7-2	TRBD1	few	CASGTGGETQYF	TGTGCCAGCGGGACAGGCGGTGAGACCCAGTACTTC
TRBJ2-3	TRBV10-3	TRBD2	few	CAIRGTSGSNTDTQYF	TGTGCCATCAGGGGGACTAGCGGGTCTAACACAGATACGCAGTATTTT
TRBJ2-7	TRBV4-1	.	.	CASSQGLRDRSSYEQYF	TGCGCCAGCAGCCAAGGTCTCCGGGACCGTAGCTCCTACGAGCAGTACTTC
TRBJ2-7	TRBV6-2/TRBV6-3	.	few	CASTKAGSASYSGQYF	TGTGCCAGCACCAAAGCGGGTAGCGCCAGTTATAGTGGGCAGTACTTC
TRBJ2-1	TRBV7-2	.	many	CASSLGVGYYNEQFF	TGTGCCAGCAGCCTTGGAGTGGGATACTACAATGAGCAGTTCTTC
TRBJ2-3	TRBV5-4	TRBD2	few	CASSGTAGATDTQYF	TGTGCCAGCAGCGGTACAGCGGGAGCCACAGATACGCAGTATTTT
TRBJ2-3	TRBV7-2	.	few	CASSSPESFSTDTQYF	TGTGCCAGCAGCTCGCCAGAATCTTTTAGCACAGATACGCAGTATTTT
TRBJ1-4	TRBV28	.	.	CASSPPRGEKLFF	TGTGCCAGCAGCCCCCCGCGGGGTGAAAAACTGTTTTTT
TRBJ2-1	TRBV19	TRBD2	.	CASKVLAGGGNEQFF	TGTGCCAGTAAAGTTCTAGCGGGAGGAGGCAATGAGCAGTTCTTC
TRBJ2-7	TRBV7-8	.	.	CASSLDIASPLYEQYF	TGTGCCAGCAGCTTAGATATAGCCTCCCCTCTCTACGAGCAGTACTTC